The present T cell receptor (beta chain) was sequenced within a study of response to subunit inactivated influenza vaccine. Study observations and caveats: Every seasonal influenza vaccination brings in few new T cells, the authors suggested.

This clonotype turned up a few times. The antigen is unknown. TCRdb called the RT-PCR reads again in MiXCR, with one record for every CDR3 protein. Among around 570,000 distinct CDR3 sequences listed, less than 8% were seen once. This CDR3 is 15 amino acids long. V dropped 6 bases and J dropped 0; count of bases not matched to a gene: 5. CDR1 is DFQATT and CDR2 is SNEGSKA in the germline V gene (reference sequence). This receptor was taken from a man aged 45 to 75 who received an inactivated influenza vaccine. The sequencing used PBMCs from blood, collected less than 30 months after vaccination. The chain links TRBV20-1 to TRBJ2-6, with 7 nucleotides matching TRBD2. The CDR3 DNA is TGCAGTGCGTATTGGGGGGGCTCTGGGGCCAACGTCCTGACTTTC. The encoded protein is CSAYWGGSGANVLTF.